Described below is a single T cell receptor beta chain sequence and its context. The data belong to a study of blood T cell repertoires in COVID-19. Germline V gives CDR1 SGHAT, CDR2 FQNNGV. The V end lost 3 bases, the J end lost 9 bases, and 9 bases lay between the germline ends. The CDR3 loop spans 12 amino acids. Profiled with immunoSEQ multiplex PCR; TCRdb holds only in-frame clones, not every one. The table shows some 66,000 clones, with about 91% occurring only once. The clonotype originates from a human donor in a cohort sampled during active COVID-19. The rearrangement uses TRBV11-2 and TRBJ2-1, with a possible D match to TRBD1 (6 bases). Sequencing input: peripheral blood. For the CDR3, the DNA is TGTGCCAGCAGCTTCAGGGGTTTTGAGCAGTTCTTC. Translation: CASSFRGFEQFF.